The rows below give T cell receptor beta chains drawn from one sample of a study of blood T cells in healthy people across ages. Each CDR3 protein gets one entry after TCRdb re-called the 5' RACE reads with MiXCR. Of 1.5 million to 2 million distinct CDR3 sequences in the sample, 39% were seen once. The sequenced material came from blood. The receptors were sampled from a human donor in good health. Both conserved end residues are part of each CDR3. The order of the fields is J gene, V gene, D gene, clone size, CDR3 protein, CDR3 DNA. D genes are given only for firm matches. The size field is filled for only some rows; it gives once, few, many or a size class.

j_call: TRBJ1-5
v_call: TRBV28
d_call: NA
clone_size: NA
cdr3_aa: CASSLNIQPQHF
cdr3_nt: TGTGCCAGCAGTTTGAACATCCAGCCCCAGCATTTT

j_call: TRBJ2-7
v_call: TRBV11-2
d_call: NA
clone_size: few
cdr3_aa: CASSHLGGNEQYF
cdr3_nt: TGTGCCAGCAGCCACCTCGGAGGAAACGAGCAGTACTTC

j_call: TRBJ1-2
v_call: TRBV25-1
d_call: TRBD1
clone_size: few
cdr3_aa: CASSASRGHGYTF
cdr3_nt: TGTGCCAGCAGTGCCTCGAGGGGGCATGGCTACACCTTC

j_call: TRBJ2-4
v_call: TRBV12-3/TRBV12-4
d_call: NA
clone_size: NA
cdr3_aa: CASRYTGDEQYF
cdr3_nt: TGTGCCAGCAGATATACAGGAGATGAGCAGTACTTC

j_call: TRBJ2-3
v_call: TRBV10-3
d_call: NA
clone_size: NA
cdr3_aa: CASQGPSTDTQYF
cdr3_nt: TGTGCCAGCCAGGGACCTAGCACAGATACGCAGTATTTT

j_call: TRBJ2-1
v_call: TRBV20-1
d_call: TRBD1
clone_size: few
cdr3_aa: CSARLRGPQQFF
cdr3_nt: TGCAGTGCTAGACTCAGGGGGCCTCAGCAGTTCTTC

j_call: TRBJ2-1
v_call: TRBV24-1
d_call: NA
clone_size: NA
cdr3_aa: CATSHAYSSYNEQFF
cdr3_nt: TGTGCCACCAGTCATGCTTATAGCTCCTACAATGAGCAGTTCTTC

j_call: TRBJ1-1
v_call: TRBV6-5
d_call: NA
clone_size: once
cdr3_aa: CASSIVALHTEAFF
cdr3_nt: TGTGCCAGCAGCATTGTTGCACTGCACACTGAAGCTTTCTTT

j_call: TRBJ2-5
v_call: TRBV5-1
d_call: NA
clone_size: NA
cdr3_aa: CVSTPGETQYF
cdr3_nt: TGCGTCAGCACCCCGGGGGAGACCCAGTACTTC

j_call: TRBJ2-3
v_call: TRBV4-1
d_call: NA
clone_size: few
cdr3_aa: CASRPPGTDTQYF
cdr3_nt: TGCGCCAGCAGGCCCCCGGGAACAGATACGCAGTATTTT

j_call: TRBJ2-5
v_call: TRBV5-1
d_call: TRBD2
clone_size: once
cdr3_aa: CASSISLAGDAETQYF
cdr3_nt: TGCGCCAGCAGCATCAGCCTAGCGGGGGATGCAGAGACCCAGTACTTC

j_call: TRBJ1-2
v_call: TRBV11-2
d_call: NA
clone_size: few
cdr3_aa: CASSLSRTAYGYTF
cdr3_nt: TGTGCCAGCAGCTTAAGCAGGACAGCGTATGGCTACACCTTC

j_call: TRBJ2-1
v_call: TRBV10-3
d_call: TRBD1
clone_size: few
cdr3_aa: CAILGTENYNEQFF
cdr3_nt: TGTGCCATCCTCGGGACAGAGAACTACAATGAGCAGTTCTTC

j_call: TRBJ1-5
v_call: TRBV7-9
d_call: NA
clone_size: NA
cdr3_aa: CASTSQNQPQHF
cdr3_nt: TGTGCCAGCACCTCACAGAATCAGCCCCAGCATTTT

j_call: TRBJ2-1
v_call: TRBV9
d_call: TRBD2
clone_size: NA
cdr3_aa: CASSVVTSGDEQFF
cdr3_nt: TGTGCCAGCAGCGTAGTGACTAGCGGGGATGAGCAGTTCTTC

j_call: TRBJ1-5
v_call: TRBV29-1
d_call: TRBD1
clone_size: NA
cdr3_aa: CSALGQGVGPQHF
cdr3_nt: TGCAGCGCCCTGGGACAGGGTGTCGGGCCCCAGCATTTT

j_call: TRBJ2-4
v_call: TRBV6-2/TRBV6-3
d_call: NA
clone_size: NA
cdr3_aa: CASSYAGQTLAKNIQYF
cdr3_nt: TGTGCCAGCAGTTACGCGGGACAGACCTTAGCCAAAAACATTCAGTACTTC

j_call: TRBJ2-5
v_call: TRBV5-1
d_call: NA
clone_size: few
cdr3_aa: CASSSRLRTVQETQYF
cdr3_nt: TGCGCCAGCAGCTCCAGACTGCGGACAGTACAAGAGACCCAGTACTTC

j_call: TRBJ2-7
v_call: TRBV4-3
d_call: TRBD1
clone_size: NA
cdr3_aa: CASSQGLRDRESYEQYF
cdr3_nt: TGCGCCAGCAGCCAAGGTCTTAGGGACAGGGAATCCTACGAGCAGTACTTC

j_call: TRBJ2-1
v_call: TRBV12-3/TRBV12-4
d_call: NA
clone_size: many
cdr3_aa: CASSFPYNEQFF
cdr3_nt: TGTGCCAGCAGCTTCCCCTACAATGAGCAGTTCTTC

j_call: TRBJ1-1
v_call: TRBV7-9
d_call: NA
clone_size: few
cdr3_aa: CANGEKAFF
cdr3_nt: TGTGCCAACGGAGAAAAAGCTTTCTTT

j_call: TRBJ2-7
v_call: TRBV2
d_call: NA
clone_size: NA
cdr3_aa: CASGGDITYEQYF
cdr3_nt: TGTGCCAGCGGGGGGGACATAACCTACGAGCAGTACTTC

j_call: TRBJ1-4
v_call: TRBV4-1
d_call: NA
clone_size: NA
cdr3_aa: CASSSRQDYNEKLFF
cdr3_nt: TGCGCCAGCAGCTCCCGACAGGACTATAATGAAAAACTGTTTTTT

j_call: TRBJ1-5
v_call: TRBV12-3/TRBV12-4
d_call: NA
clone_size: few
cdr3_aa: CASNQGWSNQPQHF
cdr3_nt: TGTGCCAGCAATCAGGGATGGTCCAATCAGCCCCAGCATTTT

j_call: TRBJ1-1
v_call: TRBV7-2
d_call: NA
clone_size: once
cdr3_aa: CASSDSVGMNTEAFF
cdr3_nt: TGTGCCAGCTCCGACTCCGTGGGTATGAACACTGAAGCTTTCTTT

j_call: TRBJ2-3
v_call: TRBV27
d_call: NA
clone_size: few
cdr3_aa: CASKVEGGLGTDTQYF
cdr3_nt: TGTGCCAGCAAAGTAGAGGGGGGTTTAGGCACAGATACGCAGTATTTT